This T cell receptor beta chain was identified during a study of blood T cells in healthy people across ages. General study findings and limits: Roughly linear age-related decline in beta diversity appeared, significant by age approximately 41. Estimates of total diversity, which came from one million sequenced T cells, were considered to be underestimates. More naive CD4+ cells and higher diversity marked long-lived donors relative to aged donors.

Comments on this clonotype: No antigen is known for it.

This CDR3 has 14 amino acids. Per the germline V gene, CDR1 is ENHRY and CDR2 is SYGVKD. V was pared by 3 bases and J by 4 bases, with 12 bases between. It was with a sample-barcoded 5' primer and a J-beta primer mix that a second PCR of about 7 to 12 cycles was run. Each cDNA molecule carried a tag from a template-switch adaptor that contained 12 random nucleotides. Each CDR3 protein is one row after TCRdb ran MiXCR on the 5' RACE reads. Of hundreds of thousands of distinct CDR3 sequences in the sample, around 62% are singletons; the top ten hold 28%. The material sequenced was blood. This chain links TRBV10-3 with TRBJ2-5; D may be TRBD2 (6 bases). The clonotype comes from a man between 25 and 39 years old in good health. CDR3 sequence reads: CAISDVKGGETQYF. CDR3 DNA: TGTGCCATCAGTGATGTGAAGGGAGGAGAGACCCAGTACTTC.